One and the same sample provided the 3 T cell receptor beta chains below, sequenced in a study of cytomegalovirus exposure and HLA in healthy donors. Primers for the PCR totalled 60 Vbeta and 13 Jbeta. The table came from immunoSEQ multiplex PCR; TCRdb's copy has only in-frame clones and leaves some out. The data hold under 200,000 clones, with roughly 76% observed a single time. Sequencing used PBMCs. These receptors came from a woman in her 50s in good health and CMV-seronegative.

The chain carries TRBV19 and TRBJ2-7; 8 bases are a match to TRBD1. Trimming at V came to 2 bases and at J to 3 bases, leaving 6 bases not matched to a gene. Germline CDR1 LNHDA, CDR2 SQIVND (reference sequence). The CDR3 has 15 amino acids. CDR3 bases: TGTGCCAGTAGTATACAGGGGGCGACGGTCTACGAGCAGTACTTC. The encoded protein is CASSIQGATVYEQYF.

DNA of the CDR3: TGCAGCGTTGAAGGAGTACGTCAGCCCCAGCATTTT. Translating it yields CSVEGVRQPQHF. The V call is TRBV29-1, the J call TRBJ1-5; D is uncertain. Looked up from germline, CDR1 is SQVTM and CDR2 is ANQGSEA. V gave up 1 base and J gave up 6 bases, with 7 bases separating them. This CDR3 region has 12 residues.

The chain employs TRBV2 and TRBJ1-5; D ambiguous. CDR3 length equals 15 residues. Germline V gene sequence: CDR1 SNHLY, CDR2 FYNNEI. The V and J ends lost 3 bases and 3 bases respectively, with 12 bases between them. In DNA form, the CDR3 reads TGTGCCAGCAGTGAGTGGGCCAGTCCCAATCAGCCCCAGCATTTT. Its translation is CASSEWASPNQPQHF.